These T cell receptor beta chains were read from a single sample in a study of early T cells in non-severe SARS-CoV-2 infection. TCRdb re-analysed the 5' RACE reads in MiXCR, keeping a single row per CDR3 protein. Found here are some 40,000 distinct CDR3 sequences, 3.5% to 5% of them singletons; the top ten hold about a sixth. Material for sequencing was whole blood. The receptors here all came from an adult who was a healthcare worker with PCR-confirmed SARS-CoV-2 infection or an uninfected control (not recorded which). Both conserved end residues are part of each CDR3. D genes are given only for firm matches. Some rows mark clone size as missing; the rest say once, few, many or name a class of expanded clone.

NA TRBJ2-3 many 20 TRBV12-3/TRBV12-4 CASSLISLLSRRLSTDTQYF TGTGCCAGCAGTTTAATCAGCTTATTATCGAGGAGACTTAGCACAGATACGCAGTATTTT
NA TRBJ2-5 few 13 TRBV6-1 CASSEGGVETQYF TGTGCCAGCAGTGAAGGGGGAGTGGAGACCCAGTACTTC
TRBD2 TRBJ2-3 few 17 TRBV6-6 CASEELAGGPGTDTQYF TGTGCCAGCGAGGAACTAGCGGGGGGCCCTGGCACAGATACGCAGTATTTT
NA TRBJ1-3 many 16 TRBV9 CASSAGRRGLLNTIYF TGTGCCAGCAGCGCTGGACGCCGTGGTTTGTTAAACACCATATATTTT
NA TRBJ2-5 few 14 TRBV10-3 CAISESLAGETQYF TGTGCCATCAGTGAGTCTCTAGCCGGAGAGACCCAGTACTTC
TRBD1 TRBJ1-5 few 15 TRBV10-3 CAIRCEGANNQPQHF TGTGCCATCAGATGTGAGGGGGCGAACAATCAGCCCCAGCATTTT
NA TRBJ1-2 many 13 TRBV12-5 CASGLAAPRGYTF TGTGCTAGTGGTTTGGCTGCCCCTCGGGGCTACACCTTC
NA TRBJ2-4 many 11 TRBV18 CASSRDGIQYF TGTGCCAGCTCACGGGACGGTATTCAGTACTTC
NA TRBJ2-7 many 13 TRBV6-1 CASSEATRQKLYF TGTGCCAGCAGTGAAGCTACTCGTCAGAAGTTGTACTTC
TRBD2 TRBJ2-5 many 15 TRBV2 CASRGTSGAQETQYF TGTGCCAGCAGGGGGACTAGCGGGGCTCAAGAGACCCAGTACTTC
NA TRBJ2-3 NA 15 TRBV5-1 CASSLASGAGDTQYF TGCGCCAGCAGCTTGGCGTCAGGCGCCGGAGATACGCAGTATTTT
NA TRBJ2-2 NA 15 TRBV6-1 CASRVPVTNTGELFF TGTGCCAGCAGGGTGCCGGTAACGAACACCGGGGAGCTGTTTTTT
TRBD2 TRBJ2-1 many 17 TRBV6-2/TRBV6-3 CASSYSRTSGGGGEQFF TGTGCCAGCAGTTACTCGAGGACTAGCGGGGGAGGAGGTGAGCAGTTCTTC
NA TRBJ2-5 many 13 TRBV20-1 CSAAWGFQETQYF TGCAGTGCTGCCTGGGGTTTTCAAGAGACCCAGTACTTC
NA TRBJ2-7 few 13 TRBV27 CASSSGEVYEQYF TGTGCCAGCAGTTCTGGGGAGGTGTACGAGCAGTACTTC
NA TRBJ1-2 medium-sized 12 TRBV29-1 CSVEDSLYGYTF TGCAGCGTTGAAGACAGCCTCTATGGCTACACCTTC
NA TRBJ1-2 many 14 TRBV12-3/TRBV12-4 CASSLWGLTYGYTF TGTGCCAGCAGTTTGTGGGGGCTGACTTATGGCTACACCTTC
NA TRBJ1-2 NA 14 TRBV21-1 CASSKEPRDYGYTF TGTGCCAGCAGCAAAGAGCCCAGGGACTATGGCTACACCTTC
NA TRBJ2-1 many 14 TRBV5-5 CASSFRYFGNEQFF NA
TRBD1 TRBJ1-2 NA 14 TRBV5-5 CASSPGDRNYGYTF TGTGCCAGCAGCCCCGGGGACAGAAACTATGGCTACACCTTC